This T cell receptor beta chain was profiled in a study of blood T cell repertoires in COVID-19. Study information: COVID-19 samples, acute and convalescent, were from the United States, Italy and Spain.

In the authors' workflow: By means of reference gene primer amplification, nucleated cell counts were estimated. The data were produced by immunoSEQ multiplex PCR, yet TCRdb's version contains in-frame clones alone and is incomplete. V and J calls and clone size come straight from that table; D and trimming were deduced from the DNA. The profile shows 250,000 to 300,000 clones, 89% of them singletons. Within 2 weeks of study entry, exposed participants had contacted a PCR-confirmed or clinician-diagnosed COVID-19 case. The CDR3 contains 16 residues. Germline V gene sequence: CDR1 LGHNA, CDR2 YNFKEQ. V lost 3 bases to trimming and J lost 4 bases; unmatched junction nucleotides: 6.

The chain has TRBV4-2 and TRBJ2-1, with 10 bases that match TRBD2. The clonotype originates from a woman in her forties or fifties who had been exposed to COVID-19. What was sequenced was PBMCs or T cells enriched from blood (not recorded which). The CDR3 loop reads CASSHGLAGEYNEQFF. The CDR3 DNA sequence: TGTGCCAGCAGCCATGGGCTAGCGGGGGAATACAATGAGCAGTTCTTC.